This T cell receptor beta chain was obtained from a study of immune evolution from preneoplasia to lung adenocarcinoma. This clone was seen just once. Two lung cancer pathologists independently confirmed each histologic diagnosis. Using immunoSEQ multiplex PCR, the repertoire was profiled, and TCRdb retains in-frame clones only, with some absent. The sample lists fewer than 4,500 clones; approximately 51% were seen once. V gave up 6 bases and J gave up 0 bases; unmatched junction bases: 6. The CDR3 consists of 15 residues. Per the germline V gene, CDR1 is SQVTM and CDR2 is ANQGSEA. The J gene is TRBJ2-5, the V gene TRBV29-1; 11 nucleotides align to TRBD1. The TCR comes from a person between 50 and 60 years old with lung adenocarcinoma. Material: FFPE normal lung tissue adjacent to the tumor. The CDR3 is CSVDRDRGNQETQYF. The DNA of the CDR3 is TGCAGCGTAGACCGGGACAGGGGGAACCAAGAGACCCAGTACTTC. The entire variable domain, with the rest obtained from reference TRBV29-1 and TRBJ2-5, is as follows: SAVISQKPSRDICQRGTSLTIQCQVDSQVTMMFWYRQQPGQSLTLIATANQGSEATYESGFVIDKFPISRPNLTFSTLTVSNMSPEDSSIYLCSVDRDRGNQETQYFGPGTRLLVL.